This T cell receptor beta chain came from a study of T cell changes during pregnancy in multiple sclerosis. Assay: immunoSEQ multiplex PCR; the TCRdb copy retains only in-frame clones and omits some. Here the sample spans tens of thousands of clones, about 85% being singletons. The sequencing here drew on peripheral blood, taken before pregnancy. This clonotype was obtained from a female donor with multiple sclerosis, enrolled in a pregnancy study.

CDR3 protein: CASSLLGRGPDGYTF. The DNA of the CDR3 is TGTGCCAGCAGTTTATTGGGCAGGGGGCCGGATGGCTACACCTTC. The chain combines TRBV27 with TRBJ1-2; 8 nucleotides agree with TRBD1. V lost 1 base and J lost 6; bases outside the gene matches: 7. CDR3 length: 15 residues. Per the germline V gene, CDR1 is MNHEY and CDR2 is SMNVEV (reference sequence).